A selection of T cell receptor beta chains follows, all from one sample in a study of OX40 agonist ivuxolimab in advanced cancers. Repertoires were generated with immunoSEQ multiplex PCR, while TCRdb's copy carries only in-frame clones and drops some. The sample shows roughly 79,000 clones, 84% of them seen only once. Here the sequenced sample was CD4+ or CD8+ T cells sorted from blood, taken in a trial of the OX40 agonist ivuxolimab. Receptor source: an adult with an advanced solid tumor such as melanoma, head and neck, liver or kidney cancer. Both conserved end residues are part of each CDR3. The D gene is left open where the match is weak. Some rows mark clone size as missing; the rest say once, few, many or name a class of expanded clone.

clone_size	v_call	j_call	d_call	cdr3_nt	cdr3_aa
.	TRBV4-3	TRBJ1-4	.	TGCGCCAGCAGCCACTACGGGAGGGACGAAAAACTGTTTTTT	CASSHYGRDEKLFF
once	TRBV28	TRBJ2-1	TRBD1	TGTGCCAGCAACGGACAGGGAGTCTTGAATGAGCAGTTCTTC	CASNGQGVLNEQFF
.	TRBV7-2	TRBJ2-7	.	TGTGCCAGCAGCTTAGCCCTCGAGCAGTACTTC	CASSLALEQYF
.	TRBV7-2	TRBJ2-3	TRBD2	TGTGCCAGCAGCTCCGGACTAGCGGGAAACACAGATACGCAGTATTTT	CASSSGLAGNTDTQYF
once	TRBV2	TRBJ2-3	.	TGTGCCAGCAGTGCTTTACAGCTGGCCGGCACAGATACGCAGTATTTT	CASSALQLAGTDTQYF
few	TRBV18	TRBJ2-7	TRBD1	TGTGCCAGCTCACCCGAAGGACAGGAGAGATCCGAGCAGTACTTC	CASSPEGQERSEQYF
.	TRBV7-2	TRBJ2-7	TRBD2	TGTGCCAGCAGCTTCGGGGCTAGCGGGACAGCCTACGAGCAGTACTTC	CASSFGASGTAYEQYF
.	TRBV10-3	TRBJ2-7	TRBD1	TGTGCCATCAGGCGACAGGGGGCCGGCGAGCAGTACTTC	CAIRRQGAGEQYF
.	TRBV28	TRBJ2-2	TRBD2	TGTGCCATAACTAGCGGGATCAGATACACCGGGGAGCTGTTTTTT	CAITSGIRYTGELFF
.	TRBV29-1	TRBJ1-2	.	TGCAGCGTTGTTGGATTTCAGGGTAACTATGGCTACACCTTC	CSVVGFQGNYGYTF
.	TRBV5-1	TRBJ2-1	.	TGCGCCAGCAGCTTGGCGCGGGTGGATGAGCAGTTCTTC	CASSLARVDEQFF
.	TRBV7-9	TRBJ2-3	TRBD2	TGTGCCAGCAGCTCCCGACTAGCGGGAGGGCCTTTATCAGATACGCAGTATTTT	CASSSRLAGGPLSDTQYF
once	TRBV7-6	TRBJ2-2	.	TGTGCCAGCAGCGCCAATCTCGGCAGGGAGCTGTTTTTT	CASSANLGRELFF
.	TRBV7-2	TRBJ2-7	.	TGTGCCAGCAGCCCTAAAGGCCCCTACGAGCAGTACTTC	CASSPKGPYEQYF
.	TRBV6-5	TRBJ1-1	TRBD1	TGTGCCAGCCGGACTAGGGGGCAGGGGGTGGGTGAAGCTTTCTTT	CASRTRGQGVGEAFF
.	TRBV7-9	TRBJ1-3	.	TGTGCCAGCAGCTTAAACAATCCGACCGGGGCTGGAAACACCATATATTTT	CASSLNNPTGAGNTIYF
.	TRBV5-1	TRBJ2-2	.	TGCGCCAGCAGCCTGATCACTAATGCCGGGGAGCTGTTTTTT	CASSLITNAGELFF
.	TRBV7-3	TRBJ2-2	.	TGTGCCAGCAGCTTAACGGCCAGCGGCGGACCTCAGGGGGAGCTGTTTTTT	CASSLTASGGPQGELFF
few	TRBV15	TRBJ1-3	.	TGTGCCACCAGCCGAGTGGGAGGGATAAACTCTGGAAACACCATATATTTT	CATSRVGGINSGNTIYF
.	TRBV28	TRBJ2-7	TRBD1	TGTGCCAGCAGTCGACAGGGCGAGCAGTACTTC	CASSRQGEQYF
.	TRBV5-1	TRBJ2-2	.	TGCGCCAGCAACCCGGGTGTCACCGGGGAGCTGTTTTTT	CASNPGVTGELFF
.	TRBV28	TRBJ1-5	TRBD1	TGTGCCAGCAGCACAGGGGGACCTTTTAACAATCAGCCCCAGCATTTT	CASSTGGPFNNQPQHF
.	TRBV5-4	TRBJ2-4	.	TGTGCCAGCAGCTCCCAGGGGGCCAAAAACATTCAGTACTTC	CASSSQGAKNIQYF
.	TRBV28	TRBJ2-6	.	TGTGCCAGCAGTTTATTCGTGGGCTCTGGGGCCAACGTCCTGACTTTC	CASSLFVGSGANVLTF
.	TRBV5-1	TRBJ1-1	TRBD1	TGCGCCAGCAGCGCAACCGGGACAGAGAACACTGAAGCTTTCTTT	CASSATGTENTEAFF
.	TRBV5-1	TRBJ1-2	.	TGCGCCAGCAGCTTGATTGAGTGGGGGCCCTCGGATGGCTACACCTTC	CASSLIEWGPSDGYTF
.	TRBV28	TRBJ2-7	.	TGTGCCAGCAGTTCGTACTCCAGGGCTTTCGGCTCCTACGAGCAGTACTTC	CASSSYSRAFGSYEQYF
.	TRBV30	TRBJ2-3	TRBD2	TGTGCCTGGACGGGGGGACTAGCGGGTGCAGATACGCAGTATTTT	CAWTGGLAGADTQYF
.	TRBV19	TRBJ2-7	.	TGTGCCAGTAGTATCTCCCCACGCGGGGGCAGGGACGAGCAGTACTTC	CASSISPRGGRDEQYF
few	TRBV6-1	TRBJ1-5	.	TGTGCCAGTGGTAGAGAAAACAATCAGCCCCAGCATTTT	CASGRENNQPQHF
.	TRBV7-2	TRBJ1-2	.	TGTGCCAGCAGCTTATGGGCGTATGGCTACACCTTC	CASSLWAYGYTF
.	TRBV30	TRBJ2-3	.	TGTGCCTGGAGTGTATTGGCAGCTAGCACAGATACGCAGTATTTT	CAWSVLAASTDTQYF
.	TRBV28	TRBJ2-3	TRBD2	TGTGCCAGCAGCCGCGCTAGCGGGAGGGTTGGAGATACGCAGTATTTT	CASSRASGRVGDTQYF
.	TRBV7-2	TRBJ2-7	TRBD1	TGTGCCAGCAGCTTAGCGGCCGTGACAGGGACCCACTACGAGCAGTACTTC	CASSLAAVTGTHYEQYF
.	TRBV6-5	TRBJ1-2	TRBD1	TGTGCCAGCAGTCGGGACAGGGGCCGCGACTATGGCTACACCTTC	CASSRDRGRDYGYTF
.	TRBV5-1	TRBJ2-3	.	TGCGCCAGCAGCTACGGGAGCAGAGATACGCAGTATTTT	CASSYGSRDTQYF
.	TRBV28	TRBJ1-2	.	TGTGCCAGCAGGGGGTCCTATGGCTACACCTTC	CASRGSYGYTF
.	TRBV6-1	TRBJ2-7	TRBD2	TGTGCCAGCAGTGAAGATGGTAGCGGGAGGGAGCAGTACTTC	CASSEDGSGREQYF
.	TRBV6-5	TRBJ1-3	.	TGTGCCAGCGGTTTAGTCGGTGGAAACACCATATATTTT	CASGLVGGNTIYF
.	TRBV18	TRBJ1-3	TRBD1	TGTGCCAGCTCAGGGGACAGCGCCGCTGGAAACACCATATATTTT	CASSGDSAAGNTIYF
once	TRBV28	TRBJ1-1	.	TGTGCCAGCAGTTTAATGACCGGGGCAGTCACTGAAGCTTTCTTT	CASSLMTGAVTEAFF
.	TRBV6-6	TRBJ2-7	.	TGTGCCAGCAGTTACTCGGGCACGGGGGCAGGCGAGCAGTACTTC	CASSYSGTGAGEQYF
.	TRBV4-2	TRBJ2-7	TRBD1	TGTGCCAGCAGCCCCCAGGGACAGGGCAGATACGAGCAGTACTTC	CASSPQGQGRYEQYF
.	TRBV2	TRBJ2-5	TRBD1	TGTGCCACCAGACAGGGAGAGTGGGAGACCCAGTACTTC	CATRQGEWETQYF
.	TRBV28	TRBJ2-3	TRBD2	TGTGCCAGCAGTGGCCCTAGCGGGGTGGGCACAGATACGCAGTATTTT	CASSGPSGVGTDTQYF
.	TRBV11-2	TRBJ2-3	TRBD2	TGTGCCAGCAGCCCAACCTTAGCGGGAGGCAGGGGAGATACGCAGTATTTT	CASSPTLAGGRGDTQYF
.	TRBV6-6	TRBJ1-5	.	TGTGCCAGCAGCTACCCCGGCAATCAGCCCCAGCATTTT	CASSYPGNQPQHF
.	TRBV5-6	TRBJ2-7	.	TGTGCCAGCAGCTTGGGTGACTACGAGCAGTACTTC	CASSLGDYEQYF
.	TRBV7-3	TRBJ2-6	.	TGTGCCAGCAGTCTAGGGGGGATCGGCTACTCTGGGGCCAACGTCCTGACTTTC	CASSLGGIGYSGANVLTF
.	TRBV2	TRBJ1-1	TRBD1	TGTGCCAGCAGTGATTCGGGACAGGGCTTTGGGACTGAAGCTTTCTTT	CASSDSGQGFGTEAFF
.	TRBV5-1	TRBJ2-1	.	TGCGCCAGCAGCTCCTCAGGGGTGGGTAGCAATGAGCAGTTCTTC	CASSSSGVGSNEQFF
.	TRBV4-3	TRBJ2-7	TRBD1	TGCGCCAGCAGTTATCTACAGGGGGCCGACTACGAGCAGTACTTC	CASSYLQGADYEQYF
.	TRBV5-8	TRBJ1-3	.	TGTGCCAGCAGCTTGACAGGGTACGGAAACACCATATATTTT	CASSLTGYGNTIYF
.	TRBV4-3	TRBJ2-7	.	TGCGCCAGCAGCCAAGATCACCGACAAGACTTCACTTACGAGCAGTACTTC	CASSQDHRQDFTYEQYF
.	TRBV30	TRBJ2-6	.	TGTGCCTGGACCAGGGAGAGCTCTGGGGCCAACGTCCTGACTTTC	CAWTRESSGANVLTF